The 4 T cell receptor beta chains below all came from one sample that was sequenced in a study of blood T cell repertoires in COVID-19. Clones were sequenced by immunoSEQ multiplex PCR, and TCRdb holds only the in-frame ones, with some missing. The profile shows more than 150,000 clones, 87% of them singletons. The sample was PBMCs or T cells enriched from blood (not recorded which). The source of these receptors is a woman in her 50s who had recovered from COVID-19.

The V call is TRBV5-5, the J call TRBJ1-5; maybe TRBD1 (5 bases). CDR1 is SGHKS, CDR2 YYEKEE, per germline (reference sequence). V gave up 5 bases and J gave up 0 bases, with 18 bases separating them. The CDR3 consists of 17 residues. CDR3 nucleotide sequence: TGTGCCAGCAGACCTGCACTGGTGGGGGGTAGCAATCAGCCCCAGCATTTT. This codes for CASRPALVGGSNQPQHF.

This chain joins TRBV5-6 and TRBJ2-4, with D possibly matching TRBD1 (7 bases). The CDR3 consists of 15 residues. The germline CDR1 and CDR2 sequences are SGHDT and YYEEEE. The V end lost 4 bases, the J end lost 3 bases, and 14 bases lay between the germline ends. The CDR3 loop reads CASSEKQGGKNIQYF. CDR3 sequence (DNA): TGTGCCAGCAGCGAGAAGCAGGGGGGCAAAAACATTCAGTACTTC.

The V and J genes are TRBV24-1 and TRBJ2-5; TRBD1 matches 12 bases. V was pared by 2 bases and J by 7 bases, with 10 bases of the junction left unmatched. CDR1 is KGHDR and CDR2 is SFDVKD in the germline V gene. This CDR3 comprises 17 residues. The CDR3 region is CATSDYAPGTGGGTQYF. For the CDR3, the DNA is TGTGCCACCAGTGATTATGCCCCGGGGACAGGGGGCGGGACCCAGTACTTC.

The CDR3 coding sequence is TGCGCCAGCAGCCAAGACCGAGGGGGTGGCAATCAGCCCCAGCATTTT. Translating it yields CASSQDRGGGNQPQHF. This rearrangement joins TRBV4-3 to TRBJ1-5; tentative D call: TRBD1 (6 bases). With 0 bases removed from V and 2 bases from J, the gap between germline ends came to 11 bases. CDR1 LGHNA and CDR2 YSLEER come from the germline V gene. CDR3 size: 16 residues.